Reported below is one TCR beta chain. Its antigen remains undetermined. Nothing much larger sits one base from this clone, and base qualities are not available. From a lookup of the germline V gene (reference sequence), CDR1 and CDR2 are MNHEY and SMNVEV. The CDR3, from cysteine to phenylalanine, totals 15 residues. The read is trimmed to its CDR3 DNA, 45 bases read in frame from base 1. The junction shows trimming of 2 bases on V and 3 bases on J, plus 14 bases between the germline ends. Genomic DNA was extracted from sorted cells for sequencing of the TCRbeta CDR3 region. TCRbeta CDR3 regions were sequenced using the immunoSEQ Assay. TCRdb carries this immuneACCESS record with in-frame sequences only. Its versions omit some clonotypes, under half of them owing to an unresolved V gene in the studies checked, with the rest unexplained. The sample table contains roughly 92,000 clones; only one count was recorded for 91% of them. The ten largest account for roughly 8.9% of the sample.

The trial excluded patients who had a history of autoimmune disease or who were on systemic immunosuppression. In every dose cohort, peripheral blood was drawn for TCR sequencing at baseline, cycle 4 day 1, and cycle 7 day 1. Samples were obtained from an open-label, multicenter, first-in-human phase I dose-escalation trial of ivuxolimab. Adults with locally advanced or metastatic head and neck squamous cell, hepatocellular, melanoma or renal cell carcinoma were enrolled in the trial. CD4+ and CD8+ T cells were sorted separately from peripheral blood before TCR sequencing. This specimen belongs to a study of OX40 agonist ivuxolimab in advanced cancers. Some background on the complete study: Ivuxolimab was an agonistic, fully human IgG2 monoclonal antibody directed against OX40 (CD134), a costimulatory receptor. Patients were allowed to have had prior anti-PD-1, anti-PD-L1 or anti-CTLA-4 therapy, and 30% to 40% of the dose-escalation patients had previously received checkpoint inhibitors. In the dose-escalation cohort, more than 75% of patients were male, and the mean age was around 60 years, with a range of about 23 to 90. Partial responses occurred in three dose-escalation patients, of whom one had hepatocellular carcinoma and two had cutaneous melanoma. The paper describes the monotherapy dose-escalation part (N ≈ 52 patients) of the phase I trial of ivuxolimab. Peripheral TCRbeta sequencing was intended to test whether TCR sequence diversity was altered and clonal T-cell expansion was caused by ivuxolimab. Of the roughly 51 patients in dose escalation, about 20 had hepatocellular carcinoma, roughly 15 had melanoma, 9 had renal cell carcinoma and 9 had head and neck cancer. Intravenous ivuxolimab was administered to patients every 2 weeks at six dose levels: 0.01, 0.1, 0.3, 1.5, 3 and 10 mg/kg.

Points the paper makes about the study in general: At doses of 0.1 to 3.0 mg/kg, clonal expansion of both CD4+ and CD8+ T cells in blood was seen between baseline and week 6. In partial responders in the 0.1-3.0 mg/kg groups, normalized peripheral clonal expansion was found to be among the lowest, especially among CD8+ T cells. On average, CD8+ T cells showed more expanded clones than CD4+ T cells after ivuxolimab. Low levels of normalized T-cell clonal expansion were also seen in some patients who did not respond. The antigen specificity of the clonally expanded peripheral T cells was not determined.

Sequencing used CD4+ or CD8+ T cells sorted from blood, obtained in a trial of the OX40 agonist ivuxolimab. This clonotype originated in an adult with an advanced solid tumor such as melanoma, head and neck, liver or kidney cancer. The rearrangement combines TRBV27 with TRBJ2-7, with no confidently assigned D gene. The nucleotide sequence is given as TGTGCCAGCAGTTTAAGACCCACGGTCTACTACGAGCAGTACTTC. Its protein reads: CASSLRPTVYYEQYF.